This note documents a single TCR beta chain sequence. It has no known antigen specificity. Base-call qualities are not available, and no considerably larger clone is one nucleotide away. The sequencing machine was an Illumina HiSeq 2500. TCR beta libraries were prepared by quantitative 5'-RACE with molecular barcodes. The source study handled its data this way. Disease-linked TCR variants were identified with a new computational method built on a probabilistic model of VDJ rearrangement. TCRdb reprocessing: public reads trimmed at Q25 with fastp, clones called with MiXCR, in-frame beta chains kept. Rows with one shared CDR3 protein collapse into an entry with the most common genes and DNA. The authors' filters were not applied to this entry. Here the sample has 200,000 to 300,000 distinct CDR3 sequences; roughly a quarter occur a single time. The biggest ten clones account for 0.5% to 0.65% of the sample.

This record comes from a study of CD8 T cells in ankylosing spondylitis (dated by TCRdb to 2017 to 2019). For the study in its entirety: The study set out to find disease-linked TCR variants by profiling T cell receptor beta repertoires in ankylosing spondylitis patients and healthy donors. The full study cohort comprised some 27 ankylosing spondylitis patients and roughly 100 healthy donors. Peripheral blood was sampled, and synovial fluid was also collected from ankylosing spondylitis patients. The study at large found these results: In peripheral blood, the disease-linked clones were found at relatively low frequencies and had a CD8+ phenotype. According to the report, matched synovial fluid samples from ankylosing spondylitis patients were significantly enriched for the disease-linked clones. A TCR beta motif made up of several highly homologous amino acid variants appeared to be characteristic of blood from ankylosing spondylitis patients. Some motif variants had previously been reported in the synovial fluid and blood of reactive arthritis patients, which suggests shared mechanisms of disease initiation.

This TCR came from a male donor with ankylosing spondylitis or in good health (not recorded which). Sequencing used blood, either unsorted or a sorted T cell fraction (not recorded which).

The nucleotide sequence reads TGTGCCAGCAGTGAATTCAGCGAGCAGTACTTC. Its translation is CASSEFSEQYF. This sequence uses TRBV25-1 and TRBJ2-7; the D gene identity is not certain. The CDR3 sequence holds 11 residues, the cysteine and phenylalanine included. CDR3 DNA is the only sequence kept; it has 33 bases, read in frame from the first base. V loses 1 base, J loses 6 bases, and the germline ends lie 4 bases apart. From the germline V gene, CDR1 is MGHDK and CDR2 is SYGVNS.